The source of this T cell receptor beta chain is a study of OX40 agonist ivuxolimab in advanced cancers. Study-wide points: Low levels of normalized T-cell clonal expansion also appeared in some nonresponders.

The length of the CDR3 is 14 residues. Trimming removed 0 bases from V and 5 bases from J; junction bases left unmatched: 1. CDR1 SGDLS and CDR2 YYNGEE come from the germline V gene. Produced via immunoSEQ multiplex PCR; TCRdb's table is partial and in-frame only. This table holds 50,000 to 75,000 clones, around 88% found once. On this clone itself: No antigen is known for it.

The sequenced sample was CD4+ or CD8+ T cells sorted from blood, obtained in a trial of the OX40 agonist ivuxolimab. The gene calls are TRBV9 and TRBJ1-4; TRBD1 matches at 7 bases. This clonotype was sampled from an adult with an advanced solid tumor such as melanoma, head and neck, liver or kidney cancer. The CDR3 spells CASSVGGGNEKLFF. Here the CDR3 DNA reads TGTGCCAGCAGCGTAGGAGGGGGCAATGAAAAACTGTTTTTT.